These 22 T cell receptor beta chains were sequenced from one sample in a study of response to subunit inactivated influenza vaccine (dated by TCRdb to 2017 to 2018). Receptor libraries were prepared by RT-PCR. These reads were obtained on an Illumina HiSeq 2500. TCRdb reran the public reads through fastp at Q25 and MiXCR, keeping productive beta chains. Rows with one shared CDR3 protein collapse into an entry with the most common genes and DNA. The sample table contains about 520,000 distinct CDR3 sequences; only one count was recorded for around 7.7% of them. The top ten hold around 12% of the sample. The material was PBMCs from blood, obtained around 25 months after vaccination. These receptors all stem from a man aged 50 to 69 who received an inactivated influenza vaccine. Donor details come from another sample of the same person, matched by shared clones.

The chain carries TRBV10-3 and TRBJ2-1; the match to TRBD2 covers 13 bases. In germline, CDR1 is ENHRY, CDR2 SYGVKD. The CDR3 sequence is 15 residues long. V lost 6 bases to trimming and J lost 5 bases; unmatched junction nucleotides: 4. CDR3 DNA: TGTGCCATCAGGCTCGGGACTAGCGGGAACAATGAGCAGTTCTTC. Translating it yields CAIRLGTSGNNEQFF.

This clonotype was found a few times. The chain combines TRBV4-1 with TRBJ1-1; D is unclear. V lost 0 bases to trimming and J lost 1 base, with 6 bases between them. Germline V gene sequence: CDR1 MGHRA, CDR2 YSYEKL. This CDR3 is built from 14 residues. Here the CDR3 reads CASSQEEGNTEAFF. CDR3 DNA: TGCGCCAGCAGCCAAGAGGAAGGGAACACTGAAGCTTTCTTT.

The genes are TRBV18 and TRBJ2-7, with 10 bases aligning to TRBD1. There are 17 residues in the CDR3. After removal of 2 bases from V and 3 bases from J, the junction contained 10 bases not matched to a gene. CDR1 and CDR2 from the germline V gene are KGHSH and LQKENI. The CDR3 loop reads CASSPSFGTGDFYEQYF. As DNA, the CDR3 is TGTGCCAGCTCACCAAGTTTCGGGACAGGGGACTTCTACGAGCAGTACTTC.

The rearrangement links TRBV29-1 to TRBJ2-3, with TRBD2 as a possible D gene (6 bases). V was pared by 4 bases and J by 2 bases, with 22 bases between. The CDR3 consists of 17 residues. Per the germline V gene, CDR1 is SQVTM and CDR2 is ANQGSEA. This chain's CDR3 is CSVVNPAGWGFTDTQYF. As DNA, the CDR3 is TGCAGCGTTGTTAACCCCGCGGGGTGGGGTTTCACAGATACGCAGTATTTT.

This clonotype was seen more than once but under ten times. The chain couples TRBV10-3 to TRBJ2-7; 11 nucleotides agree with TRBD2. The V segment lost 2 bases and the J segment 3 bases; nucleotides outside the gene matches: 3. The CDR3 has 15 amino acids. Germline CDR1 is ENHRY and CDR2 is SYGVKD. CDR3: CAISEGGLAVYEQYF. The CDR3 nucleotides are TGTGCCATCAGTGAGGGGGGACTAGCGGTCTACGAGCAGTACTTC.

This clonotype was counted at least ten times. The chain carries TRBV6-1 and TRBJ2-3; 11 positions match TRBD2. The CDR3 consists of 15 residues. Trimming took 6 bases from V and 5 from J; bases not matched to a gene: 7. Germline lookup yields CDR1 MNHNS and CDR2 SASEGT. CDR3 loop: CASRDGTSGQDTQYF. The CDR3 bases are TGTGCCAGCAGGGACGGGACTAGCGGTCAAGATACGCAGTATTTT.

Written as DNA, the CDR3 is TGTGCCAGTAGTACGGGACAGGGGGCGGAAAGCTACACCTTC. Translating it yields CASSTGQGAESYTF. The rearrangement links TRBV19 to TRBJ1-2; 12 bases fit TRBD1. The V gene's germline CDR1 is LNHDA and CDR2 SQIVND (reference sequence). CDR3 size: 14 residues. The J segment lost 9 bases and the V segment lost 4 bases, leaving 6 bases of the junction unmatched.

V is TRBV20-1 and J is TRBJ1-3, with D possibly TRBD1 on 5 matching bases. The germline V and J ends were trimmed by 5 bases and 9 bases, with 20 bases remaining between them. The CDR3 consists of 14 residues. In germline, CDR1 is DFQATT, CDR2 SNEGSKA (reference sequence). Here the CDR3 reads CSASTTAKHTTIYF. In DNA form, the CDR3 reads TGCAGTGCTTCCACGACAGCCAAACATACCACCATATATTTT.

Only a few counts were recorded for this clonotype. The rearrangement joins TRBV6-5 to TRBJ1-2; 7 bases line up with TRBD1. Germline V gene lookup returns CDR1 MNHEY and CDR2 SVGAGI. The CDR3 contains 16 residues. Trimming at V came to 0 bases and at J to 4 bases, leaving 8 bases not matched to a gene. CDR3 sequence: CASSYSRQGPFYGYTF. The CDR3 bases are TGTGCCAGCAGTTACTCCCGACAGGGCCCCTTCTATGGCTACACCTTC.

The sample holds many counts of this clonotype. The chain joins TRBV29-1 to TRBJ1-3; D gene uncertain. Per germline, CDR1 SQVTM and CDR2 ANQGSEA. The CDR3 loop spans 11 amino acids. Trimming took 4 bases from V and 4 from J, leaving 5 bases between them. CDR3 sequence (DNA): TGCAGCGTTGGTGAGGGAAACACCATATATTTT. This encodes CSVGEGNTIYF. Looking up the rest from reference TRBV29-1 and TRBJ1-3 gives the full variable domain: SAVISQKPSRDICQRGTSLTIQCQVDSQVTMMFWYRQQPGQSLTLIATANQGSEATYESGFVIDKFPISRPNLTFSTLTVSNMSPEDSSIYLCSVGEGNTIYFGEGSWLTVV.

This clonotype was counted only a few times. V is TRBV6-2 or TRBV6-3 and J is TRBJ2-3; 13 bases agree with TRBD2. CDR1 is MNHEY and CDR2 is SVGEGT in the germline V gene. The CDR3 extends over 16 amino acids. The J segment lost 2 bases and the V segment lost 6 bases, leaving 5 bases of the junction unmatched. CDR3 sequence reads: CASRRGLAGLTDTQYF. The CDR3 DNA reads as TGTGCCAGCAGGAGGGGACTAGCGGGGCTCACAGATACGCAGTATTTT.

At least ten counts were recorded for this clonotype. The chain links TRBV4-3 to TRBJ2-7; no definite D call. Per germline, CDR1 LGHNA and CDR2 YSLEER. Trimming stripped 5 bases from V and 5 bases from J, with 19 bases between. The CDR3 has 15 residues. This CDR3 reads CASSDRRGIFNEQYF. The CDR3, as DNA: TGCGCCAGCAGCGACCGACGTGGTATTTTCAACGAGCAGTACTTC.

This clonotype came up many times. This chain uses TRBV20-1 with TRBJ2-5; 9 bases fit TRBD1. From germline, CDR1 is DFQATT and CDR2 SNEGSKA (reference sequence). V dropped 6 bases and J dropped 5; count of bases not matched to a gene: 16. The CDR3 length is 16 residues. This CDR3 is CSAPQSTGGLFETQYF. The CDR3 nucleotides read TGCAGTGCCCCTCAGTCGACAGGGGGTCTGTTTGAGACCCAGTACTTC.

This clonotype showed up many times. The V call is TRBV2, the J call TRBJ2-2; 8 nucleotides match TRBD1. The CDR3 covers 15 residues. V lost 7 bases and J lost 3; bases outside the gene matches: 7. Germline-derived CDR1 and CDR2 are SNHLY and FYNNEI. CDR3 region: CASIRTGTDTGELFF. The CDR3 DNA follows: TGTGCCAGCATTCGGACAGGGACGGACACCGGGGAGCTGTTTTTT. The variable domain in full, with the rest retrieved from reference TRBV2 and TRBJ2-2, is EPEVTQTPSHQVTQMGQEVILRCVPISNHLYFYWYRQILGQKVEFLVSFYNNEISEKSEIFDDQFSVERPDGSNFTLKIRSTKLEDSAMYFCASIRTGTDTGELFFGEGSRLTVL.

V usage is TRBV9 and J usage is TRBJ2-7; 7 bases fit TRBD2. The CDR3 length is 16 residues. V lost 3 bases and J lost 3; bases outside the gene matches: 12. Germline V gene sequence: CDR1 SGDLS, CDR2 YYNGEE. The CDR3 nucleotides read TGTGCCAGCAGCGCCGGATGGGAGCGGGATTACTACGAGCAGTACTTC. The encoded protein is CASSAGWERDYYEQYF. Complete variable domain (other parts from reference TRBV9 and TRBJ2-7): DSGVTQTPKHLITATGQRVTLRCSPRSGDLSVYWYQQSLDQGLQFLIQYYNGEERAKGNILERFSAQQFPDLHSELNLSSLELGDSALYFCASSAGWERDYYEQYFGPGTRLTVT.

This clonotype was observed once. The chain couples TRBV28 to TRBJ2-1, with TRBD1 matching over 9 bases. Losses at the gene ends were 6 bases for V and 5 bases for J; bases not matched to a gene: 5. This CDR3 is 14 amino acids long. Germline V gives CDR1 MDHEN, CDR2 SYDVKM. Here the CDR3 reads CASRDRGYDNEQFF. CDR3 bases: TGTGCCAGCAGGGACAGGGGATACGACAATGAGCAGTTCTTC.

This clonotype was recorded a few times. This chain joins TRBV10-3 and TRBJ1-2; a weak D match, TRBD1 (5 bases). CDR3 length: 17 amino acids. Germline V lookup: CDR1 ENHRY, CDR2 SYGVKD. The V end lost 2 bases, the J end lost 2 bases, and 18 bases lay between the germline ends. The CDR3, as DNA: TGTGCCATCAGTGAGGTCTTCGTGGGGGAGTGGAACTATGGCTACACCTTC. This sequence encodes CAISEVFVGEWNYGYTF.

This sequence joins TRBV20-1 and TRBJ2-2; a possible D gene is TRBD2 (6 bases). This CDR3 is built from 13 residues. Germline lookup yields CDR1 DFQATT and CDR2 SNEGSKA (reference sequence). V was clipped by 1 base and J by 7 bases, with 10 bases between them. CDR3 sequence: CSARGGGNGELFF. The CDR3 DNA reads as TGCAGTGCTAGAGGGGGAGGTAACGGGGAGCTGTTTTTT.

This clonotype was counted a few times. The chain carries TRBV12-3 or TRBV12-4 and TRBJ1-5, with D tentatively TRBD1 (5 bases). This CDR3 region has 15 residues. V lost 6 bases, J lost 4 bases, and 16 bases lay in between. The CDR3 DNA reads TGTGCCAGCAGCGATCGACAGATCCGAAATCAGCCCCAGCATTTT. Translated: CASSDRQIRNQPQHF.

The J gene is TRBJ1-2, the V gene TRBV6-5; D is unclear. CDR1 is MNHEY and CDR2 is SVGAGI in the germline V gene. Deletions cut 0 bases from V and 3 bases from J, with 5 bases between. CDR3 length equals 13 residues. CDR3 DNA: TGTGCCAGCAGTTACTCGACGGACTATGGCTACACCTTC. This gives the protein CASSYSTDYGYTF.

This clonotype was found a few times. CDR3 in amino acids: CSARQSQETQYF. In DNA, the CDR3 is TGCAGTGCTAGGCAGTCCCAAGAGACCCAGTACTTC. This rearrangement joins TRBV20-1 to TRBJ2-5; the D is unclear. The CDR3 contains 12 residues. The germline gives CDR1 DFQATT, CDR2 SNEGSKA (reference sequence). V lost 3 bases and J 1 base, leaving 6 bases between the germline ends.

V gene TRBV20-1 combines with J gene TRBJ1-5; 8 positions agree with TRBD1. The CDR3 length is 15 residues. In germline, CDR1 is DFQATT, CDR2 SNEGSKA (reference sequence). The J segment lost 6 bases and the V segment lost 4 bases, leaving 11 bases of the junction unmatched. CDR3 region: CSATSGDRLSQPQHF. CDR3 DNA: TGCAGTGCTACCTCCGGGGACAGGCTATCTCAGCCCCAGCATTTT.